Listed below are T cell receptor beta chains from one sample, sequenced in a study of shared clonotypes between healthy human individuals. Some clones are missing from TCRdb's copy, which holds only in-frame ones; the method was immunoSEQ multiplex PCR. The data show roughly 1,000,000 clones, with around three quarters seen just once and 0.55% to 0.7% held by the top ten. Source material: memory CD4+ T cells from PBMCs. The origin of the receptors is a man in his late teens or twenties in good health. Some clones in this sample may be carry-over from other donors' samples. The CDR3 runs from the conserved cysteine through the conserved F or W. Each record gives: J gene, D gene, V gene, CDR3 length, clone size, CDR3 protein, CDR3 DNA. A D gene is named only where the DNA matches it firmly. Some rows mark clone size as missing; the rest say once, few, many or name a class of expanded clone.

J: TRBJ2-7; D: -; V: TRBV28; length: 12; size: -; CDR3: CASSPKGPKIYF; DNA: TGTGCCAGCAGCCCCAAGGGACCGAAGATCTACTTC
J: TRBJ2-1; D: TRBD1; V: TRBV7-3; length: 17; size: -; CDR3: CASSLTLDRSSYNEQFF; DNA: TGTGCCAGCAGCTTAACGCTGGACAGGAGCTCCTACAATGAGCAGTTCTTC
J: TRBJ2-7; D: TRBD1; V: TRBV6-5; length: 16; size: once; CDR3: CASSYSWDSQSYEQYF; DNA: TGTGCCAGCAGTTACTCGTGGGACAGCCAAAGCTACGAGCAGTACTTC
J: TRBJ1-2; D: -; V: TRBV18; length: 15; size: -; CDR3: CASSPPLTGRYGYTF; DNA: TGTGCCAGCTCACCACCTCTAACAGGACGGTATGGCTACACCTTC
J: TRBJ1-4; D: TRBD1; V: TRBV30; length: 14; size: -; CDR3: CAWAAGTGWEKLFF; DNA: TGTGCCTGGGCAGCCGGGACAGGGTGGGAAAAACTGTTTTTT
J: TRBJ2-1; D: -; V: TRBV11-3; length: 12; size: -; CDR3: CASSLGANEQFF; DNA: TGTGCCAGCAGCTTAGGGGCAAATGAGCAGTTCTTC
J: TRBJ2-7; D: TRBD1; V: TRBV7-8; length: 13; size: -; CDR3: CASGGQGNYEQYF; DNA: TGTGCCAGCGGAGGACAGGGAAATTACGAGCAGTACTTC
J: TRBJ2-3; D: -; V: TRBV2; length: 15; size: -; CDR3: CASSEVVLSTDTQYF; DNA: TGTGCCAGCAGTGAGGTCGTACTGAGCACAGATACGCAGTATTTT
J: TRBJ2-4; D: -; V: TRBV20-1; length: 11; size: -; CDR3: CSASLGDIQYF; DNA: TGCAGTGCTAGTCTGGGGGACATTCAGTACTTC
J: TRBJ2-7; D: -; V: TRBV5-4; length: 12; size: once; CDR3: CAISGLTDEQYF; DNA: TGTGCCATCTCGGGACTGACGGACGAGCAGTACTTC
J: TRBJ1-1; D: TRBD1; V: TRBV7-6; length: 14; size: -; CDR3: CASSLGQGDTEAFF; DNA: TGTGCCAGCAGCCTCGGACAGGGGGACACTGAAGCTTTCTTT
J: TRBJ2-7; D: TRBD2; V: TRBV5-1; length: 14; size: few; CDR3: CASCPFGGGDEQYF; DNA: TGCGCCAGCTGTCCCTTCGGGGGAGGGGACGAGCAGTACTTC
J: TRBJ1-4; D: -; V: TRBV18; length: 13; size: few; CDR3: CASSPEGVEKLFF; DNA: TGTGCCAGCTCACCTGAGGGGGTTGAAAAACTGTTTTTT
J: TRBJ1-1; D: -; V: TRBV18; length: 12; size: many; CDR3: CASSPLQEGAFF; DNA: TGTGCCAGCTCACCGTTACAGGAGGGAGCTTTCTTT
J: TRBJ2-7; D: -; V: TRBV6-5; length: 14; size: -; CDR3: CASSSYLGAYEQYF; DNA: TGTGCCAGCAGTTCCTACTTAGGGGCCTACGAGCAGTACTTC
J: TRBJ1-2; D: -; V: TRBV15; length: 14; size: -; CDR3: CATSRADRGFGYTF; DNA: TGTGCCACCAGCAGAGCGGATAGGGGGTTTGGCTACACCTTC
J: TRBJ1-5; D: -; V: TRBV6-1; length: 12; size: -; CDR3: CASKYSNQPQHF; DNA: TGTGCCAGCAAATATAGCAATCAGCCCCAGCATTTT
J: TRBJ1-1; D: -; V: TRBV7-9; length: 15; size: -; CDR3: CASSTDGGRGTEAFF; DNA: TGTGCCAGCAGCACCGACGGGGGGCGTGGGACTGAAGCTTTCTTT
J: TRBJ1-1; D: TRBD1; V: TRBV10-3; length: 13; size: many; CDR3: CAIGGTGGTEAFF; DNA: TGTGCCATCGGTGGGACAGGGGGCACTGAAGCTTTCTTT
J: TRBJ2-2; D: -; V: TRBV6-1; length: 15; size: -; CDR3: CASSEAGRETGELFF; DNA: TGTGCCAGCAGTGAAGCGGGCAGGGAAACCGGGGAGCTGTTTTTT
J: TRBJ2-1; D: TRBD1; V: TRBV7-9; length: 16; size: -; CDR3: CASSLLRTGSYNEQFF; DNA: TGTGCCAGCAGCTTACTCAGGACAGGCTCCTACAATGAGCAGTTCTTC
J: TRBJ2-7; D: -; V: TRBV28; length: 12; size: -; CDR3: CASSLSDHEQYF; DNA: TGTGCCAGCAGTTTGTCAGATCACGAGCAGTACTTC
J: TRBJ2-3; D: TRBD2; V: TRBV5-1; length: 15; size: -; CDR3: CASSLGGREGGAQYF; DNA: TGCGCCAGCAGCTTGGGCGGCAGGGAGGGAGGTGCGCAGTATTTT
J: TRBJ2-2; D: -; V: TRBV4-2; length: 15; size: -; CDR3: CASSQPSSNTGELFF; DNA: TGTGCCAGCAGCCAACCCTCATCAAACACCGGGGAGCTGTTTTTT
J: TRBJ2-2; D: -; V: TRBV5-1; length: 14; size: -; CDR3: CASSSGFAVGELFF; DNA: TGCGCCAGCAGCTCAGGGTTCGCGGTCGGGGAGCTGTTTTTT
J: TRBJ2-2; D: -; V: TRBV29-1; length: 14; size: few; CDR3: CSVVVGSNTGELFF; DNA: TGCAGCGTTGTTGTTGGATCCAACACCGGGGAGCTGTTTTTT
J: TRBJ2-1; D: -; V: TRBV2; length: 15; size: few; CDR3: CASSYSGTSGVLPFF; DNA: TGTGCCAGCAGTTACAGCGGGACAAGCGGCGTCTTACCCTTCTTC
J: TRBJ1-1; D: TRBD1; V: TRBV5-4; length: 14; size: -; CDR3: CASSSGQGGTEAFF; DNA: TGTGCCAGCAGCTCGGGACAGGGGGGCACTGAAGCTTTCTTT
J: TRBJ2-5; D: -; V: TRBV18; length: 14; size: -; CDR3: CASSPGLGGETQYF; DNA: TGTGCCAGCTCACCAGGGTTGGGAGGAGAGACCCAGTACTTC
J: TRBJ1-5; D: -; V: TRBV28; length: 15; size: -; CDR3: CASSLGGGSNQPQHF; DNA: TGTGCCAGCAGTTTAGGGGGAGGCAGCAATCAGCCCCAGCATTTT
J: TRBJ2-1; D: -; V: TRBV19; length: 16; size: -; CDR3: CASSPRETGRYNEQFF; DNA: TGTGCCAGTAGTCCGCGGGAAACGGGCCGATACAATGAGCAGTTCTTC
J: TRBJ2-1; D: -; V: TRBV6-4; length: 15; size: many; CDR3: CASSQEQGSYNEQFF; DNA: TGTGCCAGCAGCCAAGAACAGGGATCCTACAATGAGCAGTTCTTC
J: TRBJ2-3; D: -; V: TRBV28; length: 13; size: -; CDR3: CASSLNKPDTQYF; DNA: TGTGCCAGCAGTCTTAACAAGCCAGATACGCAGTATTTT
J: TRBJ2-1; D: TRBD2; V: TRBV7-8; length: 14; size: -; CDR3: CASSFGGRSGEQFF; DNA: TGTGCCAGCAGCTTCGGCGGGAGAAGCGGTGAGCAGTTCTTC
J: TRBJ2-7; D: -; V: TRBV29-1; length: 12; size: -; CDR3: CSVESGGYEQYF; DNA: TGCAGCGTTGAGAGCGGAGGCTACGAGCAGTACTTC
J: TRBJ2-2; D: -; V: TRBV5-1; length: 15; size: -; CDR3: CASSSGHRNTGELFF; DNA: TGCGCCAGCAGCTCGGGACATCGGAACACCGGGGAGCTGTTTTTT
J: TRBJ2-2; D: -; V: TRBV7-8; length: 16; size: -; CDR3: CASSLVAIMNTGELFF; DNA: TGTGCCAGCAGCTTAGTGGCTATCATGAACACCGGGGAGCTGTTTTTT
J: TRBJ2-6; D: -; V: TRBV7-6; length: 16; size: -; CDR3: CASSLGRGSGANVLTF; DNA: TGTGCCAGCAGCCTAGGGCGGGGATCTGGGGCCAACGTCCTGACTTTC
J: TRBJ2-1; D: -; V: TRBV10-1; length: 14; size: -; CDR3: CASRDNTGTRSLFF; DNA: TGCGCCAGCAGAGACAATACCGGGACCCGGAGTTTGTTCTTC
J: TRBJ1-2; D: -; V: TRBV10-2; length: 12; size: -; CDR3: CASSPSFYGYTF; DNA: TGCGCCAGCAGCCCGTCTTTCTATGGCTACACCTTC
J: TRBJ2-1; D: TRBD2; V: TRBV28; length: 12; size: -; CDR3: CASRGSTGEQFF; DNA: TGTGCCAGCCGCGGGAGTACGGGTGAGCAGTTCTTC
J: TRBJ1-5; D: TRBD1; V: TRBV6-6; length: 16; size: -; CDR3: CASSSIMTGGNQPQHF; DNA: TGTGCCAGCAGTTCCATAATGACAGGGGGCAATCAGCCCCAGCATTTT
J: TRBJ2-1; D: -; V: TRBV7-3; length: 12; size: -; CDR3: CASSLSGTERFF; DNA: TGTGCCAGCAGCTTGTCCGGGACCGAGCGCTTCTTC
J: TRBJ2-7; D: -; V: TRBV6-1; length: 13; size: -; CDR3: CASSVAGANEQYF; DNA: TGTGCCAGCAGTGTTGCGGGGGCGAACGAGCAGTACTTC
J: TRBJ2-7; D: -; V: TRBV28; length: 13; size: once; CDR3: CAGGGITPGEQYF; DNA: TGTGCCGGAGGGGGGATCACCCCTGGGGAGCAGTACTTC
J: TRBJ2-7; D: -; V: TRBV5-6; length: 11; size: -; CDR3: CASSVTYEQYF; DNA: TGTGCCAGCAGCGTAACCTACGAGCAGTACTTC
J: TRBJ2-2; D: -; V: TRBV7-3; length: 16; size: many; CDR3: CASSPSRGGNTGELFF; DNA: TGTGCCAGCAGCCCATCAAGGGGGGGAAACACCGGGGAGCTGTTTTTT